This T cell receptor (beta chain) was recorded in a study of beta chain features in type 1 diabetes. This clone was picked up a small number of times. Its matching antigen is unknown. The same CDR3 arises from other DNA sequences in this sample as well. The study reverse transcribed the entire isolated RNA, so it sequenced expressed TCRB transcripts. Assay: immunoSEQ multiplex PCR; the TCRdb copy retains only in-frame clones and omits some. The sample lists around 340,000 clones, roughly 8% occurring once. The CDR3 consists of 11 residues. CDR1 is DFQATT, CDR2 SNEGSKA, per germline (reference sequence). The V and J ends lost 3 bases and 5 bases respectively, with 5 bases between them. Overall study findings and caveats: A closer apparent resemblance between naive, central memory and Treg TCRB repertoires was seen in patients than in healthy donors. Shortening that was moderate but significant affected the TCRB CDR3s of Type 1 diabetes patients in all four CD4+ subsets. In cDNA sequencing, cells with high TCR expression could be over-represented.

The sequence was obtained from a young woman in good health. The sequencing input was central memory CD4+ T cells from blood. The V call is TRBV20-1, the J call TRBJ2-1; D ambiguous. The CDR3 sequence: CSARENNEQFF. CDR3 coding DNA: TGCAGTGCTAGGGAAAACAATGAGCAGTTCTTC.